The 3 T cell receptor beta chains below come from one sample, sequenced in a study of OX40 agonist ivuxolimab in advanced cancers. Data came from immunoSEQ multiplex PCR; TCRdb stores just in-frame clones and leaves some out. Found here are about 16,000 clones, around 88% of them singletons; the top ten hold about 20%. Sequencing used CD4+ or CD8+ T cells sorted from blood, obtained in a trial of the OX40 agonist ivuxolimab. These receptors originate from an adult with an advanced solid tumor such as melanoma, head and neck, liver or kidney cancer.

This chain links TRBV5-1 with TRBJ2-1, with D perhaps being TRBD1 or TRBD2 (5 bases each). There are 14 residues in the CDR3. Trimming shortened V by 0 bases and J by 5 bases, and 9 bases separated the two germline ends. Looked up from germline, CDR1 is SGHRS and CDR2 is YFSETQ. CDR3 nucleotide sequence: TGCGCCAGCAGCTTGGGGGGGTCAAACAATGAGCAGTTCTTC. This codes for CASSLGGSNNEQFF.

This chain joins TRBV27 and TRBJ2-3, with D possibly matching TRBD2 (5 bases). Looked up from germline, CDR1 is MNHEY and CDR2 is SMNVEV (reference sequence). This CDR3 comprises 16 residues. Trimming removed 6 bases at V and 2 bases at J, with 18 bases between. CDR3 nucleotides: TGTGCCAGCAGCCTGGCCGGGAACCTATACACAGATACGCAGTATTTT. It yields the protein CASSLAGNLYTDTQYF.

This clone was counted once. The chain employs TRBV19 and TRBJ1-5, with TRBD1 matching over 7 bases. This CDR3 region has 12 residues. CDR1 is LNHDA and CDR2 is SQIVND in the germline V gene (reference sequence). J gave up 7 bases and V 6 bases, and 3 bases lay outside the gene matches. CDR3: CASSSTGQPQHF. The CDR3 DNA reads as TGTGCCAGTAGCTCGACAGGGCAGCCCCAGCATTTT. The whole variable domain, remainder taken from reference TRBV19 and TRBJ1-5, is DGGITQSPKYLFRKEGQNVTLSCEQNLNHDAMYWYRQDPGQGLRLIYYSQIVNDFQKGDIAEGYSVSREKKESFPLTVTSAQKNPTAFYLCASSSTGQPQHFGDGTRLSIL.